The 22 T cell receptor beta chains below come from one sample, sequenced in a study of OX40 agonist ivuxolimab in advanced cancers. Using immunoSEQ multiplex PCR, the repertoire was profiled, and TCRdb retains in-frame clones only, with some absent. The sample shows approximately 98,000 clones, more than 80% of them seen only once. The specimen comprised CD4+ or CD8+ T cells sorted from blood, sampled in a trial of the OX40 agonist ivuxolimab. Every receptor here comes from an adult with an advanced solid tumor such as melanoma, head and neck, liver or kidney cancer.

The chain employs TRBV2 and TRBJ2-5; D not resolved. The CDR3 has 13 residues. Trimming stripped 6 bases from V and 2 bases from J, with 10 bases between. CDR1 is SNHLY and CDR2 is FYNNEI in the germline V gene. DNA of the CDR3: TGTGCCAGCAGGACTGACGCGCAAGAGACCCAGTACTTC. Amino acid sequence: CASRTDAQETQYF.

V is TRBV9 and J is TRBJ2-1; TRBD1 might be the D (5 bases). CDR3 length equals 17 residues. Per germline, CDR1 SGDLS and CDR2 YYNGEE. Trimming removed 0 bases from V and 1 base from J, with 14 bases in between. CDR3 nucleotide sequence: TGTGCCAGCAGCGTAGCTGGGGCAGGCCCATCCTACAATGAGCAGTTCTTC. Residues: CASSVAGAGPSYNEQFF.

The V gene is TRBV5-6, the J gene TRBJ1-2; TRBD1 might be the D (5 bases). CDR3 length equals 15 residues. V lost 1 base to trimming and J lost 7 bases, with 17 bases between them. CDR1 is SGHDT and CDR2 is YYEEEE in the germline V gene. Here the CDR3 DNA reads TGTGCCAGCAGCTTGCTTCGGGGGGTAATCGCTGGCTACACCTTC. Translating gives CASSLLRGVIAGYTF.

The V call is TRBV11-2, the J call TRBJ2-7, with D perhaps matching TRBD1 or TRBD2 (6 bases each). The V end was cut by 5 bases, the J end by 1 base, with 15 bases between. The CDR3 length is 15 residues. Germline V CDR1 and CDR2: SGHAT, FQNNGV. CDR3: CASSPWRDTSYEQYF. DNA of the CDR3: TGTGCCAGCAGCCCGTGGCGGGACACTTCCTACGAGCAGTACTTC.

This chain connects TRBV7-9 to TRBJ1-1; weak D call: TRBD1 (6 bases). Trimming cost V 5 bases and J 3 bases, with 16 bases left between them. In germline, CDR1 is SEHNR, CDR2 FQNEAQ (reference sequence). There are 15 residues in the CDR3. This CDR3 is CASSEAGAGDTEAFF. The CDR3 coding sequence is TGTGCCAGCAGCGAAGCGGGGGCCGGGGACACTGAAGCTTTCTTT.

The chain carries TRBV19 and TRBJ1-5, with D possibly matching TRBD1 (6 bases). V dropped 3 bases and J dropped 0 bases, with 6 bases sitting between them. Germline V gene data show CDR1 as LNHDA and CDR2 as SQIVND (reference sequence). The CDR3 runs to 14 residues. CDR3 amino acids: CASSIRGSNQPQHF. The DNA for the CDR3 is TGTGCCAGTAGTATCAGGGGTAGCAATCAGCCCCAGCATTTT.

The V gene is TRBV6-5, the J gene TRBJ1-4; D not resolved. This CDR3 has 15 amino acids. The germline V gene encodes CDR1 MNHEY and CDR2 SVGAGI. Trimming left V 2 bases short and J 3 bases short, with 10 bases between. In DNA form, the CDR3 reads TGTGCCAGCAGTTACGGAGGGAGAGCTAATGAAAAACTGTTTTTT. The encoded protein is CASSYGGRANEKLFF.

The chain has TRBV5-6 and TRBJ2-7; 10 bases align to TRBD1. With 4 bases clipped from V and 3 bases from J, the junction kept 7 bases outside the gene matches. Germline CDR1 SGHDT, CDR2 YYEEEE. CDR3 length equals 15 residues. The chain's CDR3 is CASSPGTGASYEQYF. The CDR3 region has the DNA TGTGCCAGCAGCCCAGGGACAGGGGCCAGCTACGAGCAGTACTTC. Combining the CDR3 with reference TRBV5-6 and TRBJ2-7 gives the whole variable domain DAGVTQSPTHLIKTRGQQVTLRCSPKSGHDTVSWYQQALGQGPQFIFQYYEEEERQRGNFPDRFSGHQFPNYSSELNVNALLLGDSALYLCASSPGTGASYEQYFGPGTRLTVT.

V is TRBV9 and J is TRBJ2-2; 8 bases fit TRBD1. The ends lost 4 bases at V and 6 bases at J; junction bases unmatched: 2. Germline CDR1 and CDR2: SGDLS and YYNGEE. The CDR3 extends over 13 amino acids. The CDR3 reads CASSPGQAGELFF. The CDR3 DNA reads TGTGCCAGCAGCCCGGGACAGGCCGGGGAGCTGTTTTTT.

V and J are TRBV5-1 and TRBJ2-1, with TRBD2 identical over 7 bases. V dropped 4 bases and J dropped 4; count of bases not matched to a gene: 8. Per the germline V gene, CDR1 is SGHRS and CDR2 is YFSETQ. This CDR3 is built from 15 residues. DNA of the CDR3: TGCGCCAGCAGCCCGACGGGACTACCTTACAATGAGCAGTTCTTC. This encodes CASSPTGLPYNEQFF.

V and J are TRBV25-1 and TRBJ2-1; a weak D match, TRBD2 (5 bases). V dropped 6 bases and J dropped 6 bases, with 9 bases sitting between them. Germline lookup yields CDR1 MGHDK and CDR2 SYGVNS. This CDR3 is built from 12 residues. The CDR3: CASRGVANEQFF. CDR3 nucleotide sequence: TGTGCCAGCAGGGGAGTGGCCAATGAGCAGTTCTTC.

The chain joins TRBV7-2 to TRBJ2-7, with D perhaps given as TRBD1 or TRBD2 (5 bases each). Trimming took 4 bases from V and 2 from J, leaving 18 bases between them. Per germline, CDR1 SGHTA and CDR2 FQGNSA. The CDR3 loop spans 16 amino acids. CDR3: CASSSLDSSKTYEQYF. The CDR3 DNA sequence: TGTGCCAGCAGCTCACTAGACAGCAGTAAAACCTACGAGCAGTACTTC.

This clone has a single count. The chain is built from TRBV27 and TRBJ2-3; D is perhaps TRBD2 (5 bases). V dropped 8 bases and J dropped 0 bases, with 15 bases sitting between them. This CDR3 is built from 15 residues. Looked up from germline, CDR1 is MNHEY and CDR2 is SMNVEV (reference sequence). CDR3 sequence reads: CASRTGVESTDTQYF. CDR3 coding DNA: TGTGCCAGCCGAACCGGGGTCGAAAGCACAGATACGCAGTATTTT.

The CDR3 DNA reads TGTGCCAGCAGCGCCCTTTCTTTCTCGAACACTGAAGCTTTCTTT. It yields the protein CASSALSFSNTEAFF. The genes are TRBV9 and TRBJ1-1; D unclear. V was cut by 3 bases and J by 1 base, with 13 bases left in between. The CDR3 covers 15 residues. Germline CDR1 and CDR2: SGDLS and YYNGEE.

This clone is labeled as medium-sized (0.01 to 0.1%). The chain joins TRBV5-5 to TRBJ1-1; 11 positions agree with TRBD1. In germline, CDR1 is SGHKS, CDR2 YYEKEE (reference sequence). The CDR3 length is 15 residues. After removal of 4 bases from V and 5 bases from J, the junction contained 7 bases not matched to a gene. The CDR3 nucleotides read TGTGCCAGCAGCCCGGACAGGGGGCATGGGACTGAAGCTTTCTTT. It codes for CASSPDRGHGTEAFF.

In nucleotides, the CDR3 is TGTGCCAGCTCACCACTGGCTAGCGGGGATACGCAGTATTTT. Its translation: CASSPLASGDTQYF. This chain joins TRBV18 and TRBJ2-3; the match to TRBD2 covers 8 bases. V shed 1 base, J shed 6 bases, and the junction held 3 bases outside the gene matches. Looked up from germline, CDR1 is KGHSH and CDR2 is LQKENI. This CDR3 contains 14 residues.

This clone occurred once. The rearrangement uses TRBV30 and TRBJ2-3; perhaps TRBD1 as D (7 bases). Germline V gene data show CDR1 as GTSNPN and CDR2 as SVGIG (reference sequence). V lost 0 bases and J 6 bases, leaving 16 bases between the germline ends. The CDR3 has 15 amino acids. The chain's CDR3 is CAWSVGGGASDTQYF. CDR3 nucleotide sequence: TGTGCCTGGAGTGTAGGAGGGGGCGCCTCGGATACGCAGTATTTT.

This clone was observed once. V usage is TRBV11-3 and J usage is TRBJ2-5, with D possibly matching TRBD1 (6 bases). CDR3 length: 14 residues. Trimming removed 5 bases at V and 4 bases at J, with 14 bases between. The germline V gene has CDR1 SGHNT and CDR2 YENEEA. The CDR3, as DNA: TGTGCCAGCAGCCAAAACAGGGCCACAGAGACCCAGTACTTC. Protein product: CASSQNRATETQYF.

A single count supports this clone. This sequence joins TRBV11-2 and TRBJ2-3; perhaps TRBD2 as D (6 bases). The CDR3 has 15 amino acids. Germline V gives CDR1 SGHAT, CDR2 FQNNGV. V was pared by 1 base and J by 6 bases, with 14 bases between. The DNA of the CDR3 is TGTGCCAGCAGCTTAGGAGGGACTTTTCAGGATACGCAGTATTTT. Amino acid sequence: CASSLGGTFQDTQYF.

The gene calls are TRBV7-8 and TRBJ2-3; D gene ambiguous. Germline loops: CDR1 SGHVS, CDR2 FQNEAQ. With 3 bases removed from V and 2 bases from J, the gap between germline ends came to 6 bases. The CDR3 is 13 residues long. The CDR3 protein is CASSLAPTDTQYF. The DNA for the CDR3 is TGTGCCAGCAGCTTGGCGCCCACAGATACGCAGTATTTT.

The chain couples TRBV18 to TRBJ1-2; 8 bases align to TRBD1. V was clipped by 2 bases and J by 5 bases; unmatched bases: 7. Germline CDR1 and CDR2: KGHSH and LQKENI. CDR3 length equals 15 residues. This chain's CDR3 is CASSPDRGEGYGYTF. The CDR3 nucleotides read TGTGCCAGCTCACCAGACAGGGGCGAAGGTTATGGCTACACCTTC.

J is TRBJ1-4 and V is TRBV4-3, with TRBD1 matching 9 bases. Germline CDR1 LGHNA, CDR2 YSLEER. Losses at the gene ends were 0 bases for V and 6 bases for J; bases not matched to a gene: 2. The CDR3 length is 15 residues. In DNA form, the CDR3 reads TGCGCCAGCAGCCAAGATGGACAGGGGCATGAAAAACTGTTTTTT. As protein: CASSQDGQGHEKLFF.